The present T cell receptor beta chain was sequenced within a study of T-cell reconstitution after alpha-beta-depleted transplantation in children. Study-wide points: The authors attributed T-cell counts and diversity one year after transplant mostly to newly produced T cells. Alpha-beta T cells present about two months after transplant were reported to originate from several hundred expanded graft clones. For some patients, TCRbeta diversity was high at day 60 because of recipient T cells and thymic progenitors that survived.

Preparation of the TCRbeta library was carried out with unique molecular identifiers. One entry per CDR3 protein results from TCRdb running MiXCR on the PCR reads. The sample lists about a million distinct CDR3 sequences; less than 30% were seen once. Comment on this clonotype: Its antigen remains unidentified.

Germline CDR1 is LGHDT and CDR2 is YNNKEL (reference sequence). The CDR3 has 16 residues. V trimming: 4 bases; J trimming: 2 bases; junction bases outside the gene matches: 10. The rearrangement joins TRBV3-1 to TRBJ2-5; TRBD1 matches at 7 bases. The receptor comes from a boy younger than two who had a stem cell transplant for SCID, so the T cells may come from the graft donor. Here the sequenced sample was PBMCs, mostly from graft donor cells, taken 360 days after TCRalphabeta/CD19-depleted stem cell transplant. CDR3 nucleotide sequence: TGTGCCAGCAGCCTATTGACAGGGCCATCGCAAGAGACCCAGTACTTC. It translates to CASSLLTGPSQETQYF.